The count of the clone carrying this TCR beta chain is one. CDR1 is LNHDA, CDR2 SQIVND, per germline (reference sequence). The CDR3 runs to 16 residues. Trimming shortened V by 5 bases and J by 5 bases, and 21 bases separated the two germline ends. This record comes from a study of blood T cell repertoires in COVID-19. Sequenced by immunoSEQ multiplex PCR; TCRdb stores in-frame clones only, minus some. The repertoire holds more than 200,000 clones, with 80% to 85% as singletons. The clonotype was recovered from a man aged 60 to 75 with acute or convalescent COVID-19. The sample taken for sequencing was peripheral blood. The chain recombines TRBV19 with TRBJ2-5; D might be TRBD2 (7 bases). The CDR3 loop reads CASSRGWGGRWETQYF. CDR3 DNA sequence: TGTGCCAGTAGTCGGGGTTGGGGGGGCCGGTGGGAGACCCAGTACTTC.